The present entry profiles one T cell receptor (beta chain) with its context. The antigen remains unidentified. Isolated RNA was reverse transcribed into cDNA used as the sequencing template. Profiling relied on immunoSEQ multiplex PCR, and the TCRdb table lists in-frame clones only, not all of them. The sample yields around 4,200 clones, over 65% seen once. These data originate in a study of CD8+ T cells in alopecia areata. The wider study: It was oral tofacitinib, at 5 to 10 mg twice daily, that treated patients received.

Indicated treatment: oral pan-JAK inhibitor, 5-10 mg twice daily. Researchers gathered lesional scalp punch biopsies and peripheral blood from patients with alopecia areata. Study results and limitations: Scalp clonality and expanded CD8+ clones among the top 100 were significantly decreased by tofacitinib. Higher clonality than in normal scalp was seen in lesional scalp, especially alopecia totalis/universalis.

Here the sequenced sample was skin, taken at week 24, from a patient treated with tofacitinib. The clonotype originates from a human donor with alopecia areata.

Written as DNA, the CDR3 is TGCAGCGTGCTTAAGGGCGGGAGCTCCTACAATGAGCAGTTCTTC. It translates to CSVLKGGSSYNEQFF. The gene calls are TRBV29-1 and TRBJ2-1, with 7 nucleotides matching TRBD2. The junction had 8 bases not matched to a gene; V was cut back by 6 bases and J by 0 bases. Per the germline V gene, CDR1 is SQVTM and CDR2 is ANQGSEA. The CDR3 spans 15 residues.